The 2 T cell receptor beta chains listed next were all sequenced from one sample in a study of blood T cell repertoires in COVID-19. Libraries were prepared by immunoSEQ multiplex PCR; TCRdb keeps only in-frame clonotypes and omits some of them. The table has fewer than 250,000 clones, 85% to 90% seen once. Sequenced input: peripheral blood. These receptors came from a human donor in a cohort sampled during active COVID-19.

In the case of this clone: Its ends do not fully match the called genes, so a read error is possible. CDR3 DNA: TGTGCTAGCAGCTTTGGACTAGCGGCCGGGGAGCTGTTTTTT. Translation gives CASSFGLAAGELFF. This chain links TRBV7-7 with TRBJ2-2, with 10 bases aligning to TRBD2. The length of the CDR3 is 14 residues. Germline CDR1 SSHAT, CDR2 FNYEAQ (reference sequence).

This clone was picked up a small number of times. This sample includes further DNA sequences coding for the same CDR3. This rearrangement joins TRBV2 to TRBJ2-7; 11 nucleotides line up with TRBD1. J lost 4 bases, V lost 8 bases, and 4 bases had no gene match. The CDR3 spans 13 residues. Germline-derived CDR1 and CDR2 are SNHLY and FYNNEI. The CDR3 DNA follows: TGTGCCAGCCGCGGGACAGGGGGTTACGAGCAGTACTTC. Its translation is CASRGTGGYEQYF. The full variable domain, in which reference TRBV2 and TRBJ2-7 provide the parts outside the CDR3, is EPEVTQTPSHQVTQMGQEVILRCVPISNHLYFYWYRQILGQKVEFLVSFYNNEISEKSEIFDDQFSVERPDGSNFTLKIRSTKLEDSAMYFCASRGTGGYEQYFGPGTRLTVT.